Presented here are 8 T cell receptor beta chains from one specimen sequenced in a study of T cell changes during pregnancy in multiple sclerosis. Clones were read by immunoSEQ multiplex PCR, and TCRdb kept only the in-frame ones, dropping some. The data show about 68,000 clones, approximately 90% seen once. Sequencing was performed on peripheral blood, taken in the third trimester of pregnancy. The receptor source for this set is a female donor with multiple sclerosis, enrolled in a pregnancy study.

The chain is built from TRBV7-6 and TRBJ2-1, with TRBD2 as a possible D gene (5 bases). Germline assignment: CDR1 SGHVS and CDR2 FNYEAQ. V was trimmed by 1 base and J by 8 bases, leaving 18 bases between them. The CDR3 is 16 residues long. The CDR3 coding sequence is TGTGCCAGCAGCTTAGAGGCTCACGGGGATTGGGATGAGCAGTTCTTC. Amino acids: CASSLEAHGDWDEQFF.

The chain carries TRBV7-9 and TRBJ1-4; 7 bases fit TRBD1. Germline trimming cut 2 bases from V and 4 bases from J; bases unmatched to any gene: 1. The V gene's germline CDR1 is SEHNR and CDR2 FQNEAQ (reference sequence). The CDR3 is made up of 14 amino acids. The CDR3 DNA follows: TGTGCCAGCAGCTTACGACAGGGTAATGAAAAACTGTTTTTT. This codes for CASSLRQGNEKLFF.

CDR3 DNA sequence: TGTGCCAGCAGCTCTCGGACAGGCACTGAAGCTTTCTTT. Protein sequence: CASSSRTGTEAFF. This chain connects TRBV7-3 to TRBJ1-1; TRBD1 matches at 7 bases. Trimming removed 4 bases from V and 4 bases from J; junction bases left unmatched: 3. In germline, CDR1 is SGHTA, CDR2 FQGTGA. CDR3 length: 13 amino acids.

V usage is TRBV29-1 and J usage is TRBJ2-3; D might be TRBD2 (5 bases). Germline V gene lookup returns CDR1 SQVTM and CDR2 ANQGSEA. The CDR3 consists of 12 residues. Trimming removed 3 bases from V and 6 bases from J, with 10 bases in between. CDR3 residues: CSVESGWDTQYF. CDR3 in DNA: TGCAGCGTTGAGAGCGGATGGGATACGCAGTATTTT.

The V and J genes are TRBV11-2 and TRBJ2-5; no clear D. The end of the DNA is better explained by TRBJ2-7, so the J call may be wrong. The CDR3 contains 16 residues. The germline CDR1 and CDR2 sequences are SGHAT and FQNNGV. In DNA form, the CDR3 reads TGTGCCAGCAGCCCTGTGTCCAGGATAGGTTCCTACGAGCAGTACTTC. Translated: CASSPVSRIGSYEQYF.

This chain links TRBV27 with TRBJ1-1, with TRBD1 identical over 11 bases. The CDR3 consists of 15 residues. Germline loops: CDR1 MNHEY, CDR2 SMNVEV (reference sequence). Trimming at V came to 5 bases and at J to 2 bases, leaving 4 bases not matched to a gene. CDR3 in DNA: TGTGCCAGCAGTACAAGGACAGGGGGCAACACTGAAGCTTTCTTT. Translated: CASSTRTGGNTEAFF.

This sequence joins TRBV2 and TRBJ2-1; a weak D match, TRBD2 (5 bases). The CDR3 length is 17 residues. Germline V gene lookup returns CDR1 SNHLY and CDR2 FYNNEI. Trimming took 9 bases from V and 0 from J, leaving 21 bases between them. CDR3 DNA: TGTGCCAGGCGGGCCAGCCAAATTTTAAGCTCCTACAATGAGCAGTTCTTC. Protein: CARRASQILSSYNEQFF.

V usage is TRBV9 and J usage is TRBJ2-7; D might be TRBD1 (6 bases). Between the trimmed V and J ends, which lost 0 bases and 3 bases, there was a span of 13 bases. The germline gives CDR1 SGDLS, CDR2 YYNGEE. The length of the CDR3 is 15 residues. The CDR3 coding sequence is TGTGCCAGCAGCGTAGCTAAACAGGGCAGCTACGAGCAGTACTTC. Its translation is CASSVAKQGSYEQYF.